This T cell receptor beta chain was profiled in a study of T-cell reconstitution after alpha-beta-depleted transplantation in children. Findings of the study overall: It was surviving recipient T cells and thymic progenitors that gave some patients high TCRbeta diversity at day 60.

The germline V gene encodes CDR1 SGHRS and CDR2 YFSETQ. CDR3 length equals 15 residues. The trim removed 3 bases at V and 4 bases at J, leaving 8 bases unmatched. In its sample, this clonotype was seen many times. Its cognate antigen is unknown. Preparation of the TCRbeta library was carried out with unique molecular identifiers. TCRdb ran MiXCR on the PCR reads and lists one entry per CDR3 protein. This table has some 600,000 distinct CDR3 sequences, 13% appearing once. The chain is built from TRBV5-1 and TRBJ2-3; 7 nucleotides align to TRBD1. The sequences come from PBMCs, mostly from graft donor cells, collected 360 days after TCRalphabeta/CD19-depleted stem cell transplant. The sequence came from a male patient aged 10 to 17 who had a stem cell transplant for acute myeloid leukemia, so the T cells may come from the graft donor. The CDR3 is CASSSQGEWADTQYF. The CDR3 region has the DNA TGCGCCAGCAGCTCCCAGGGGGAGTGGGCAGATACGCAGTATTTT.